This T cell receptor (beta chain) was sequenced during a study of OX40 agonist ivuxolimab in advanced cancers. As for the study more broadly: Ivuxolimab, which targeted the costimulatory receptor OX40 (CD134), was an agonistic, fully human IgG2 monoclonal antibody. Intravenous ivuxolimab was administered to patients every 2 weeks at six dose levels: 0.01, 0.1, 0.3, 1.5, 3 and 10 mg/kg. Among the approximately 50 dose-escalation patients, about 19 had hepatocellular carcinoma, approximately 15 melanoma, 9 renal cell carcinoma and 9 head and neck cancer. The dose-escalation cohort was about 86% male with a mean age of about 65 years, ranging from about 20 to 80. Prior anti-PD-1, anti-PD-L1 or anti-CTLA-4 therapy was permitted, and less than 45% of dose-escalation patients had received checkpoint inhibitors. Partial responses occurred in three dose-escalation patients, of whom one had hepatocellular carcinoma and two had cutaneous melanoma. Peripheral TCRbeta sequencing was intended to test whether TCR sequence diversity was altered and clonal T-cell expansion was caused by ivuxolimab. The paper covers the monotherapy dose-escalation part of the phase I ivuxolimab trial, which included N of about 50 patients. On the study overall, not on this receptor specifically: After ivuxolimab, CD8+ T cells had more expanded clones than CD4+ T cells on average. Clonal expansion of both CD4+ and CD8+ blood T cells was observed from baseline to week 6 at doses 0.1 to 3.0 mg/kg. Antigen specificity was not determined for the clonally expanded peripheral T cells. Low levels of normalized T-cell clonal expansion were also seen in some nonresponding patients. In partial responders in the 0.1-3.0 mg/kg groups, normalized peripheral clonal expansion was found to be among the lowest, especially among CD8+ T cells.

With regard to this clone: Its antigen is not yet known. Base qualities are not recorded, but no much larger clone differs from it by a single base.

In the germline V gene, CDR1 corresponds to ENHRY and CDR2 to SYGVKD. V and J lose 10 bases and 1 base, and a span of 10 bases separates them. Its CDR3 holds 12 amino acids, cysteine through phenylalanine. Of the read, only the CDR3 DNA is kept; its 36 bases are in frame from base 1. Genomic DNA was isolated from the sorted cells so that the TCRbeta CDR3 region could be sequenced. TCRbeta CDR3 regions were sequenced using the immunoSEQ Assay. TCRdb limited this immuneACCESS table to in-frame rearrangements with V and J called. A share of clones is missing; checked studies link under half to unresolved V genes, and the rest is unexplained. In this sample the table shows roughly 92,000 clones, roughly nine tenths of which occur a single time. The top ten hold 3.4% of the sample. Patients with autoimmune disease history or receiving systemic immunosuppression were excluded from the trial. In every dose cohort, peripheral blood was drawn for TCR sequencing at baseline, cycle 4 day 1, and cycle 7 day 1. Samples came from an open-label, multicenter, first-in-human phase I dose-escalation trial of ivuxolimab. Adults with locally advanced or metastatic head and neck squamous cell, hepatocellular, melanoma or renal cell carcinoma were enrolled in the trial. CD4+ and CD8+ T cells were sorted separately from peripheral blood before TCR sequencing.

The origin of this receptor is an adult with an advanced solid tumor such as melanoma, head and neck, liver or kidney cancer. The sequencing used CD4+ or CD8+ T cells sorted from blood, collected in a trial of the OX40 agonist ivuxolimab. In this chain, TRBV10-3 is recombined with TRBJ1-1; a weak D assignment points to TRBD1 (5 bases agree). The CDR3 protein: CANCTGNTEAFF. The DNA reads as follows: TGTGCCAACTGTACAGGGAACACTGAAGCTTTCTTT.